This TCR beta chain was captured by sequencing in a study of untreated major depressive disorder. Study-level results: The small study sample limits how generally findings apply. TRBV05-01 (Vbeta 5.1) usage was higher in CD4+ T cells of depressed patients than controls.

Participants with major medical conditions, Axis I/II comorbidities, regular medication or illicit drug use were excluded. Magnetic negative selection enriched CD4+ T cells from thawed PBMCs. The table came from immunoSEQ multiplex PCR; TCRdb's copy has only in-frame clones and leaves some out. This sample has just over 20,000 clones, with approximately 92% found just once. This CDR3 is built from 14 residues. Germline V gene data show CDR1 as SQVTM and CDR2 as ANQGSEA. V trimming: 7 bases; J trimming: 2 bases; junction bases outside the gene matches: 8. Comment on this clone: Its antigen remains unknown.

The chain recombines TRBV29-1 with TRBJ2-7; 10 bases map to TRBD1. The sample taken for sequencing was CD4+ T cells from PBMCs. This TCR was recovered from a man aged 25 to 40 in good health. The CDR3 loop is CSGSDGTGAYEQYF. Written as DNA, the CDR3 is TGCAGCGGATCGGACGGGACAGGGGCCTACGAGCAGTACTTC.